This T cell receptor beta chain was observed in a study of blood T cells in healthy people across ages. The study's findings and limits: Unsorted PBMCs ruled out conclusive naive versus antigen-experienced comparison. Total diversity from one million sequenced T cells was likely underestimated.

This clonotype was observed a single time. The antigen remains unidentified. CDR3 length: 13 residues. V gave up 0 bases and J gave up 5 bases, with 8 bases separating them. Germline V gives CDR1 DFQATT, CDR2 SNEGSKA (reference sequence). The use of a sample-barcoded 5' primer and a J-beta primer mix characterized a second PCR of about 6 to 11 cycles. MiXCR, applied by TCRdb to the 5' RACE reads, yields one record per CDR3 protein. The sample gives 650,000 to 800,000 distinct CDR3 sequences, about 50% of which show up once; 13% is in the top ten. Donors were systemically healthy Caucasian individuals from Russia aged about 6 to 90 years.

This chain joins TRBV20-1 and TRBJ1-5; D possibly corresponds to TRBD1 (5 bases). Sample: blood. The source of this sequence is a woman of 80 years or more in good health. The CDR3 sequence: CSAREGTYQPQHF. CDR3 sequence (DNA): TGCAGTGCTAGAGAGGGGACTTATCAGCCCCAGCATTTT.